The rows below give T cell receptor beta chains drawn from one sample of a study of T cells in Graves' hyperthyroidism and ophthalmopathy. TCRdb reprocessed the multiplex PCR reads via MiXCR and lists one record per CDR3 protein. The table has 350,000 to 400,000 distinct CDR3 sequences, approximately 15% seen once. The sequenced sample was blood. These receptors came from a woman aged 60 to 75 with Graves' hyperthyroidism. The conserved cysteine and the conserved F or W are not part of the CDR3 here.

V gene	CDR3 protein
TRBV6-1	ASSRFSPGNTIY
TRBV12-3/TRBV12-4	ASSPPRLGSNVEQF
TRBV11-3	ASSSGALAEAYNEQF
TRBV10-3	AISGVPGQGSDTEAF
TRBV6-6	ASSYTREGVQDT
TRBV5-6	ASSLGTSEQY
TRBV29-1	SVGTASTEAF
TRBV29-1	SVESSSYEQY
TRBV2	ASNRGQGSYEQY
TRBV7-3	ASSPSGIQNTEAF
TRBV18	ASSRKGTSDLSYNEQF
TRBV27	ASSFSPGGPPAQTQY
TRBV11-2	ASGIWDNEQF
TRBV19	ASSIGVGTGELF
TRBV20-1	SARSGEWETQY
TRBV7-9	ASSPTFEGQVLETQH
TRBV7-2	ASSGTSANTEAF
TRBV5-5	ASSHDSSISGNTIY
TRBV18	ASSPPSGAPYEQY
TRBV6-1	ASSKTGEGTEAF
TRBV6-1	ASSRTGGTQPQH
TRBV15	ATSRQRTGTGDNIQY
TRBV20-1	SARDRTSGRNEQF
TRBV7-9	ASSPWDAGTDTQY
TRBV28	ASSAPGFMHEQF
TRBV12-3/TRBV12-4	ASSLQGVENTEAF
TRBV3-1	ASSQDGSYNSPLH
TRBV6-5	ASSYGLYNEQF
TRBV9	ASSVGGEDEQY
TRBV11-2	ASSLAGGQNIQY
TRBV7-8	ASSLAPGGLNTEAF
TRBV2	ASSERQQGTSYT
TRBV12-5	ASGPRPQH
TRBV5-6	ASRQLNTGAWEQY
TRBV7-2	ASSLALGGRETQY
TRBV27	ASSLSGRGTQY
TRBV10-3	AISGLIWGYT
TRBV20-1	SARDAGVGETQY
TRBV20-1	SANPGRLDTQY
TRBV24-1	ATSDFGVGETQY
TRBV24-1	ATSAVGPTDTQY
TRBV28	ASSLKVRDFNEKLF
TRBV9	ASSRKPTLNQPQH
TRBV4-1	ASSLRNQELFYGYT
TRBV4-1	ASSQVAMYEQY
TRBV30	AWSRLTSGYT